These 24 T cell receptor beta chains came from one sample sequenced in a study of T cells after posttransplantation cyclophosphamide (TCRdb year 2016). Receptor amplification or capture employed the immunoSEQ multiplex PCR assay. Drawn from immuneACCESS, this table holds only the in-frame rearrangements with V and J called that TCRdb kept. Clones are partly lost; checked studies trace under half to an unresolved V gene and leave the rest unexplained. For this sample the table reports around 44,000 clones, with no clone seen just once. Clones ranked in the top ten supply more than 2% of the sample. Sequenced: PBMCs. The receptors originated from a man aged 40-55 years in good health, CMV-negative, and a related stem cell transplant donor.

At least ten counts were recorded for this clone. The chain links TRBV5-1 to TRBJ2-3; TRBD2 is a possible D gene (5 bases). Germline CDR1 is SGHRS and CDR2 is YFSETQ. This CDR3 spans 16 amino acids. V was pared by 0 bases and J by 2 bases, with 13 bases between. The CDR3 coding sequence is TGCGCCAGCAGCTTGGCCCGGGGTCCCCCCACAGATACGCAGTATTTT. This codes for CASSLARGPPTDTQYF.

This chain uses TRBV6-5 with TRBJ1-5, with D unclear. The germline gives CDR1 MNHEY, CDR2 SVGAGI. Trimming removed 3 bases at V and 6 bases at J, with 6 bases between. This CDR3 is 12 amino acids long. The CDR3 nucleotides are TGTGCCAGCAGTTATCTAGGTCAGCCCCAGCATTTT. Its protein product is CASSYLGQPQHF.

This clone came up many times. The chain couples TRBV5-1 to TRBJ2-2; possibly TRBD2 for D (7 bases). The CDR3 is 14 amino acids. Trimming removed 4 bases from V and 7 bases from J, with 14 bases in between. Looked up from germline, CDR1 is SGHRS and CDR2 is YFSETQ. Here the CDR3 DNA reads TGCGCCAGCAGCCCCGGGGGGCCGGGCGGGGAGCTGTTTTTT. It encodes CASSPGGPGGELFF.

V is TRBV6-1 and J is TRBJ2-5; 7 bases are a match to TRBD1. V gave up 3 bases and J gave up 13 bases; unmatched junction bases: 5. The CDR3 covers 11 residues. CDR1 and CDR2 (germline): MNHNS, SASEGT. The CDR3, as DNA: TGTGCCAGCAGTGATTCGGACAGGAGGTACTTC. Encoded protein: CASSDSDRRYF.

In this sample, this clone turned up many times. V gene TRBV5-1 combines with J gene TRBJ1-1; 7 bases agree with TRBD1. V lost 0 bases, J lost 5 bases, and 10 bases stayed unmatched. In germline, CDR1 is SGHRS, CDR2 YFSETQ. CDR3 length: 16 amino acids. CDR3 amino acids: CASSLVAGGGSTEAFF. The CDR3, as DNA: TGCGCCAGCAGCTTGGTGGCAGGGGGTGGAAGTACTGAAGCTTTCTTT.

The chain couples TRBV9 to TRBJ1-2, with a possible D match to TRBD1 (5 bases). Between the trimmed V and J ends, which lost 4 bases and 3 bases, there was a span of 13 bases. CDR1 and CDR2 from the germline V gene are SGDLS and YYNGEE. This CDR3 has 14 residues. The CDR3 DNA follows: TGTGCCAGCAGCTTACGGACGGGGGACTATGGCTACACCTTC. This gives the protein CASSLRTGDYGYTF.

The table lists this clone with many counts. The gene calls are TRBV14 and TRBJ2-7, with D perhaps matching TRBD2 (7 bases). V was cut by 6 bases and J by 3 bases, with 15 bases left in between. The CDR3 loop spans 14 amino acids. The germline V gene encodes CDR1 SGHDN and CDR2 FVKESK. The CDR3 here is CASSQGSGGYEQYF. The CDR3 region has the DNA TGTGCCAGCAGTCAGGGGTCGGGGGGCTACGAGCAGTACTTC.

This clone was recorded many times. This chain connects TRBV2 to TRBJ2-7, with D perhaps TRBD1 (5 bases). Germline CDR1 reads SNHLY; CDR2 reads FYNNEI. The CDR3 is 16 amino acids. V gave up 1 base and J gave up 0 bases, with 13 bases separating them. DNA of the CDR3: TGTGCCAGCAGTGAAGAAGGTTGGACATCCTCCTACGAGCAGTACTTC. The encoded protein is CASSEEGWTSSYEQYF.

This clone has a count of ten or more. The rearrangement joins TRBV6-1 to TRBJ2-5; 8 bases line up with TRBD2. This CDR3 has 17 residues. The junction had 12 bases not matched to a gene; V was cut back by 1 base and J by 5 bases. Germline CDR1 MNHNS, CDR2 SASEGT. CDR3 sequence: CASSEVLREVRRETQYF. CDR3 DNA: TGTGCCAGCAGTGAAGTACTGCGGGAGGTACGAAGGGAGACCCAGTACTTC.

This clone was counted at least ten times. This chain joins TRBV5-6 and TRBJ2-7; D is uncertain. The CDR3 runs 14 residues. Per the germline V gene, CDR1 is SGHDT and CDR2 is YYEEEE. The germline V and J ends were trimmed by 3 bases and 4 bases, with 14 bases remaining between them. CDR3: CASSSSTQQYEQYF. The CDR3 nucleotides read TGTGCCAGCAGCTCCTCGACACAGCAGTACGAGCAGTACTTC.

This clone appeared many times. CDR3 in DNA: TGTGCCAGCAGTGAGAACAGGAAGGGGAATGAAAAACTGTTTTTT. As protein: CASSENRKGNEKLFF. The rearrangement uses TRBV25-1 and TRBJ1-4; maybe TRBD1 (5 bases). Germline V CDR1 and CDR2: MGHDK, SYGVNS. Trimming took off 3 bases at V and 5 bases at J, with 13 bases between the two ends. The CDR3 extends over 15 amino acids.

In this sample, this clone turned up many times. This chain uses TRBV5-4 with TRBJ2-7; TRBD1 matches 8 bases. The germline gives CDR1 SGHNT, CDR2 YYREEE (reference sequence). The ends lost 5 bases at V and 0 bases at J; junction bases unmatched: 7. The CDR3 sequence is 15 residues long. The CDR3 sequence is CASRRTGSSSYEQYV. The CDR3 coding sequence is TGTGCCAGCAGACGGACAGGGTCATCCTCCTACGAGCAGTACGTC.

This clone was picked up many times. This chain uses TRBV5-6 with TRBJ2-3, with 12 bases lining up with TRBD2. Germline CDR1 SGHDT, CDR2 YYEEEE. V gave up 4 bases and J gave up 8 bases; unmatched junction bases: 8. CDR3 size: 15 residues. The CDR3 nucleotides read TGTGCCAGCAGCGAAACTAGCGGGGGGTGGGGTACGCAGTATTTT. Translating gives CASSETSGGWGTQYF.

This clone was recorded at least ten times. The rearrangement uses TRBV11-2 and TRBJ2-7; weak D call: TRBD1 (5 bases). V lost 2 bases and J lost 1, with 18 bases in between. CDR3 length equals 17 residues. CDR1 is SGHAT and CDR2 is FQNNGV in the germline V gene. CDR3 nucleotide sequence: TGTGCCAGCAGCTTAAGAAGGTCGGACATAGGGTCCTACGAGCAGTACGTC. Translating gives CASSLRRSDIGSYEQYV.

This clone was detected ten times or more. The gene calls are TRBV11-2 and TRBJ1-1; TRBD1 matches 7 bases. V lost 5 bases to trimming and J lost 0 bases; unmatched junction nucleotides: 6. From germline, CDR1 is SGHAT and CDR2 FQNNGV. CDR3 length: 15 residues. For the CDR3, the DNA is TGTGCCAGCAGCCATCAACAGGGGATGAACACTGAAGCTTTCTTT. Its protein is CASSHQQGMNTEAFF.

The chain has TRBV6-6 and TRBJ2-3, with 10 bases aligning to TRBD2. CDR1 MNHNY and CDR2 SVGAGI come from the germline V gene (reference sequence). V shed 4 bases, J shed 14 bases, and the junction held 9 bases outside the gene matches. This CDR3 is built from 13 residues. CDR3 DNA sequence: TGTGCCAGCAGTTTCGAAGGACTAGCGGCGCCGTATTTT. It yields the protein CASSFEGLAAPYF.

This clone was recorded many times. The chain couples TRBV27 to TRBJ2-5; 9 bases match TRBD2. CDR3 length equals 14 residues. Trimming cost V 5 bases and J 2 bases; bases outside gene matches: 3. Germline loops: CDR1 MNHEY, CDR2 SMNVEV (reference sequence). The CDR3 nucleotides are TGTGCCAGCAGTCGACTAGCGGTTCAAGAGACCCAGTACTTC. Protein product: CASSRLAVQETQYF.

This clone was seen ten or more times. The DNA of the CDR3 is TGCGCCAGCAGCGACCGGGACATCAGCACAGATACGCAGTATTTT. It codes for CASSDRDISTDTQYF. The gene calls are TRBV10-1 and TRBJ2-3; the D gene is possibly TRBD1 (6 bases). The V end was cut by 6 bases, the J end by 0 bases, with 13 bases between. There are 15 residues in the CDR3. From germline, CDR1 is WNHNN and CDR2 SYGVQD (reference sequence).

This clone was picked up many times. V is TRBV30 and J is TRBJ1-2; 7 bases agree with TRBD1. Looked up from germline, CDR1 is GTSNPN and CDR2 is SVGIG (reference sequence). This CDR3 is built from 15 residues. The junction had 7 bases not matched to a gene; V was cut back by 3 bases and J by 0 bases. CDR3 bases: TGTGCCTGGAGGCCGGGACAGTGGACTAACTATGGCTACACCTTC. This translates into CAWRPGQWTNYGYTF.

This clone was observed at least ten times. The chain links TRBV18 to TRBJ1-5; D gene ambiguous. Trimming shortened V by 2 bases and J by 4 bases, and 9 bases separated the two germline ends. CDR3 length equals 14 residues. CDR1 and CDR2 from the germline V gene are KGHSH and LQKENI. CDR3 region: CASSPDTQNQPQHF. CDR3 bases: TGTGCCAGCTCACCAGACACACAAAATCAGCCCCAGCATTTT.

This clone was seen ten or more times. The chain is built from TRBV6-5 and TRBJ2-5, with 7 bases fitting TRBD1. The CDR3 is made up of 13 amino acids. CDR1 is MNHEY and CDR2 is SVGAGI in the germline V gene. Unmatched junction bases numbered 8, after V lost 8 bases and J lost 5 bases. The CDR3 is CASYQQGTETQYF. For the CDR3, the DNA is TGTGCCAGCTATCAACAGGGGACGGAGACCCAGTACTTC.

This clone has at least ten counts. The chain links TRBV14 to TRBJ1-4; D call uncertain. Trimming cost V 3 bases and J 0 bases, with 8 bases left between them. Per the germline V gene, CDR1 is SGHDN and CDR2 is FVKESK. The CDR3 spans 15 residues. The CDR3 is CASSHRVTTNEKLFF. As DNA, the CDR3 is TGTGCCAGCAGCCACCGGGTGACAACTAATGAAAAACTGTTTTTT.

This clone has a count of ten or more. This chain links TRBV5-1 with TRBJ2-1; 12 bases align to TRBD2. Germline V gene lookup returns CDR1 SGHRS and CDR2 YFSETQ. The V gene end was trimmed by 0 bases and the J gene end by 8 bases; junction bases not matched to a gene: 6. There are 16 residues in the CDR3. CDR3 residues: CASSLARLAGGDEQFF. The CDR3 coding sequence is TGCGCCAGCAGCTTGGCCCGTCTAGCGGGGGGGGATGAGCAGTTCTTC.

The sample holds many counts of this clone. The rearrangement uses TRBV7-3 and TRBJ2-3, with a tentative D call TRBD2 (6 bases). Trimming took 7 bases from V and 4 from J, leaving 15 bases between them. Germline assignment: CDR1 SGHTA and CDR2 FQGTGA. The CDR3 length is 14 residues. CDR3 region: CASNSGSRADTQYF. In nucleotides, the CDR3 is TGTGCCAGCAATTCCGGGAGCCGAGCAGATACGCAGTATTTT.